The entry that follows covers one TCR beta chain sequence. Its specificity is not known. This specimen belongs to a study of T cell responses to AZD1222 COVID-19 vaccine. Study-wide results and caveats: Only 5 or 6 individuals given AZD1222 were seropositive at baseline. Of spike-specific TCRs, nearly half reportedly target regions left unmutated in variants. There were repertoire samples only from the period after the peak T cell response. The span of vaccine-associated CD4 TCRs extended across spike, with dominance at 160-218 and 743-854.

The protocol was immunoSEQ multiplex PCR, while the TCRdb copy is restricted to in-frame clones and leaves out a portion. The sample has 100,000 to 150,000 clones, over 85% seen once. The starting material was peripheral blood, obtained on day 0 of AZD1222 vaccination. This clonotype was sampled from an adult in good health.

CDR3 sequence reads: CSASTKEKVERAFF. The CDR3 DNA sequence: TGCAGTGCTAGTACCAAGGAAAAGGTAGAGAGAGCTTTCTTT. J is TRBJ1-1 and V is TRBV20-1; D is ambiguous. The CDR3 sequence is 14 residues long. V was trimmed by 3 bases and J by 10 bases, leaving 21 bases between them. The germline gives CDR1 DFQATT, CDR2 SNEGSKA (reference sequence).